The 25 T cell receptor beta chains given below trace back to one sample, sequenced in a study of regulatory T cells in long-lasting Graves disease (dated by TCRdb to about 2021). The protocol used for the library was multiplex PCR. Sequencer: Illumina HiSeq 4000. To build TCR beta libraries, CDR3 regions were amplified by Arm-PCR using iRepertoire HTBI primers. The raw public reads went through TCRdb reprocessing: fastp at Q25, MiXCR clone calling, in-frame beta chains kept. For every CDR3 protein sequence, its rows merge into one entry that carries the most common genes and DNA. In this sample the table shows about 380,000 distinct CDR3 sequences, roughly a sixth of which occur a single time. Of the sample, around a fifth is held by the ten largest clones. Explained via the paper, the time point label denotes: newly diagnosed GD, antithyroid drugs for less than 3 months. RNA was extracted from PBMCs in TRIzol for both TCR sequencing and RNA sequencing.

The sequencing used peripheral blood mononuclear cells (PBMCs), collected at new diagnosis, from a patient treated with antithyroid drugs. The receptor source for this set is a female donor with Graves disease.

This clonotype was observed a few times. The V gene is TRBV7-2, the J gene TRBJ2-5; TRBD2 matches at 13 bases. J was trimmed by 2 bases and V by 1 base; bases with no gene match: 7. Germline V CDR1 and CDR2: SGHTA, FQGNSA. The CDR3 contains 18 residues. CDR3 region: CASSLGVLAGGGQETQYF. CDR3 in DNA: TGTGCCAGCAGCTTAGGTGTACTAGCGGGAGGGGGGCAAGAGACCCAGTACTTC.

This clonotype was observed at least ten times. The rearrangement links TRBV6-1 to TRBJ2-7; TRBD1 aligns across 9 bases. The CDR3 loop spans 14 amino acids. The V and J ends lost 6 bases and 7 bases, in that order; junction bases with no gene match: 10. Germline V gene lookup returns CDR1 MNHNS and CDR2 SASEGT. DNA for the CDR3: TGTGCCAGCAGATCCGTAGGGACAGGGCGAGAGCAGTACTTC. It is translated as CASRSVGTGREQYF.

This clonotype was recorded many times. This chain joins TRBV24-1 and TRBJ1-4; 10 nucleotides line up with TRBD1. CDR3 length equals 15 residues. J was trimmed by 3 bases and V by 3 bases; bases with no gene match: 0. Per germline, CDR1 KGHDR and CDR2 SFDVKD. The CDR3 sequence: CATSDGQGANEKLFF. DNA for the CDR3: TGTGCCACCAGTGATGGACAGGGGGCTAATGAAAAACTGTTTTTT.

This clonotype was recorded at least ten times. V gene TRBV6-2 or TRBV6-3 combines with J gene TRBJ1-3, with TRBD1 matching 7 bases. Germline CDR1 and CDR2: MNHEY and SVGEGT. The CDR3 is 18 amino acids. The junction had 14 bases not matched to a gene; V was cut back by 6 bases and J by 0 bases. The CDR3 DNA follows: TGTGCCAGCAGACCCGGGACAGCGCCCAACTACTCTGGAAACACCATATATTTT. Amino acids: CASRPGTAPNYSGNTIYF.

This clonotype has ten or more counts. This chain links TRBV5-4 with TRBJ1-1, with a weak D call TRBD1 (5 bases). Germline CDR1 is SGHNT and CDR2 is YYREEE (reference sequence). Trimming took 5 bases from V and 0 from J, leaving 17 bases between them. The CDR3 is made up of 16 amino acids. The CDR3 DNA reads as TGTGCCAGCAGTCCCTCGGGTGGGGCTATGAACACTGAAGCTTTCTTT. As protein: CASSPSGGAMNTEAFF.

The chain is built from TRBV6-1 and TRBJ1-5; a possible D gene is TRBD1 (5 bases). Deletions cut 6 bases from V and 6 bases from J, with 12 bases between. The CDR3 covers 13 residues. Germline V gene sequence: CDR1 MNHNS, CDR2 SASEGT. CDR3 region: CASRNSRGQPQHF. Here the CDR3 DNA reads TGTGCCAGCAGAAACTCTAGGGGTCAGCCCCAGCATTTT.

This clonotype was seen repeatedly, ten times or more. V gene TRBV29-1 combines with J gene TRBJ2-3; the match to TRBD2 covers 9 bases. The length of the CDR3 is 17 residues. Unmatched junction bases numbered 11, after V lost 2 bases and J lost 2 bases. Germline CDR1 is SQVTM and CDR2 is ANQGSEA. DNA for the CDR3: TGCAGCGTTGAATTTCCCCGGCTAGCGGGATTCACAGATACGCAGTATTTT. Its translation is CSVEFPRLAGFTDTQYF.

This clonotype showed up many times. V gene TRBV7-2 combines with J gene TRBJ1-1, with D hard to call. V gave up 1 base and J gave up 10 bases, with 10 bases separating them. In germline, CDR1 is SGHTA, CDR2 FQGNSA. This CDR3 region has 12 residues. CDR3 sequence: CASSLDQSRAFF. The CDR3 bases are TGTGCCAGCAGCTTAGATCAGTCGCGAGCTTTCTTT.

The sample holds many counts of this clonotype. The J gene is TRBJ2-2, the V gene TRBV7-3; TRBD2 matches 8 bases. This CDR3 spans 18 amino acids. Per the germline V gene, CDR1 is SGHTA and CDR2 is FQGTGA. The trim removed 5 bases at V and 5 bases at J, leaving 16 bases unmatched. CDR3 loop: CASSLEAVGLAGTGELFF. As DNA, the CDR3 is TGTGCCAGCAGCCTAGAAGCGGTTGGACTAGCTGGGACCGGGGAGCTGTTTTTT. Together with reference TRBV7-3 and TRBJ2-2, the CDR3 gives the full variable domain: GAGVSQTPSNKVTEKGKYVELRCDPISGHTALYWYRQSLGQGPEFLIYFQGTGAADDSGLPNDRFFAVRPEGSVSTLKIQRTERGDSAVYLCASSLEAVGLAGTGELFFGEGSRLTVL.

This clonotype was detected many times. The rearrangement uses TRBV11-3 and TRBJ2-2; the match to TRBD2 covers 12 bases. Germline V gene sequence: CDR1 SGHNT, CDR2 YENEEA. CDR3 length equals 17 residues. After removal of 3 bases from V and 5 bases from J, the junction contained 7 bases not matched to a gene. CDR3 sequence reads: CASSFETSGRSTGELFF. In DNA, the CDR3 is TGTGCCAGCAGCTTCGAGACTAGCGGGAGAAGTACCGGGGAGCTGTTTTTT.

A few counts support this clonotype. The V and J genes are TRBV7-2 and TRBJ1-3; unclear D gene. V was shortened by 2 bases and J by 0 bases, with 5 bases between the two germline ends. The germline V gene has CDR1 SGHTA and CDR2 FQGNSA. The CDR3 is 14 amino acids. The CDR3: CASSLLRSGNTIYF. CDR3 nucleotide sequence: TGTGCCAGCAGCTTATTGCGCTCTGGAAACACCATATATTTT.

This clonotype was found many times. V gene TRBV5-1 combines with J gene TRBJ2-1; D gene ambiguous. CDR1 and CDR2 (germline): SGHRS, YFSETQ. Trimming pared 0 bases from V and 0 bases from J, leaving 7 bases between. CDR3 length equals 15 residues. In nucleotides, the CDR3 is TGCGCCAGCAGCTTGGCTGATGGCTCCTACAATGAGCAGTTCTTC. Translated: CASSLADGSYNEQFF.

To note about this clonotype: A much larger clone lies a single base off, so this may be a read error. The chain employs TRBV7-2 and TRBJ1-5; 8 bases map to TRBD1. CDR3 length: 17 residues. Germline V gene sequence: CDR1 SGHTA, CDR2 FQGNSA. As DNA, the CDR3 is TGTGCCTGCAGCTTAGCGAATTCGGCAGGGGGCAACCAGCCCCAGCATTTT. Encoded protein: CACSLANSAGGNQPQHF.

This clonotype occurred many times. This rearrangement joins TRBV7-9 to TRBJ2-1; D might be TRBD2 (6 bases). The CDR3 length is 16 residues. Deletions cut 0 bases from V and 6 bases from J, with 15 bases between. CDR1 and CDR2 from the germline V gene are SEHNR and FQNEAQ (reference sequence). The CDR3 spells CASSLATSRPANEQFF. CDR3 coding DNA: TGTGCCAGCAGCTTAGCAACTAGCCGACCTGCCAATGAGCAGTTCTTC. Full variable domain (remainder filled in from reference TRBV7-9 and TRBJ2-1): DTGVSQNPRHKITKRGQNVTFRCDPISEHNRLYWYRQTLGQGPEFLTYFQNEAQLEKSRLLSDRFSAERPKGSFSTLEIQRTEQGDSAMYLCASSLATSRPANEQFFGPGTRLTVL.

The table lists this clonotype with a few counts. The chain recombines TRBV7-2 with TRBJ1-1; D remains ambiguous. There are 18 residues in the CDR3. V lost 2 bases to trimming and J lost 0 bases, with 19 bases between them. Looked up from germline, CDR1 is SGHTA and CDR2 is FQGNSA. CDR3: CASSLPRGPFRLNTEAFF. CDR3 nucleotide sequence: TGTGCCAGCAGCTTACCCAGAGGACCCTTCCGTTTGAACACTGAAGCTTTCTTT.

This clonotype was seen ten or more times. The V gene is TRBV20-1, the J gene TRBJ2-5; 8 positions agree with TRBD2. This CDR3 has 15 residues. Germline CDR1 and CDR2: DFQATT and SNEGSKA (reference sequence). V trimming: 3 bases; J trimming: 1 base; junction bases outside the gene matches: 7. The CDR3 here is CSARSTSGLQETQYF. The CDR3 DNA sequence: TGCAGTGCTAGGTCCACTAGCGGACTCCAAGAGACCCAGTACTTC.

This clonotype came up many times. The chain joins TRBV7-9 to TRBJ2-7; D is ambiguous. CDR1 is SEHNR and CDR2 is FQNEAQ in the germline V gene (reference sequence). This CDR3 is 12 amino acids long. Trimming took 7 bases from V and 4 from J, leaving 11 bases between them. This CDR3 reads CASTVGGYEQYF. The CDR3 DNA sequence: TGTGCCAGCACCGTTGGTGGTTACGAGCAGTACTTC.

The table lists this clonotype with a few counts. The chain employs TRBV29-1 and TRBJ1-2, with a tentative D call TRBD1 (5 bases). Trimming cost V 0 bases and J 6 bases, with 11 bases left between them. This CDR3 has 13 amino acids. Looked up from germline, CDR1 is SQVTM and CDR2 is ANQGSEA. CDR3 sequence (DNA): TGCAGCGTTGAAGATTTCTCCAGGGATGGCTACACCTTC. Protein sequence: CSVEDFSRDGYTF.

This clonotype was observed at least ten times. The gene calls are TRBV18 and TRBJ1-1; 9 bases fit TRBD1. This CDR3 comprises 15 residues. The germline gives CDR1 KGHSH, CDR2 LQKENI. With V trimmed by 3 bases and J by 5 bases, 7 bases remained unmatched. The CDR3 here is CASSPIAGTGTEAFF. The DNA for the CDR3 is TGTGCCAGCTCACCCATAGCCGGGACAGGGACTGAAGCTTTCTTT.

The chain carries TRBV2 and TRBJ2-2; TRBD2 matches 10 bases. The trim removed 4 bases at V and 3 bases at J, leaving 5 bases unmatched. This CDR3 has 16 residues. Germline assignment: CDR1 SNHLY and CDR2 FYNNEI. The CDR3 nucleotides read TGTGCCAGCAGTGTAAGCCTAGCGGGAGACACCGGGGAGCTGTTTTTT. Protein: CASSVSLAGDTGELFF.

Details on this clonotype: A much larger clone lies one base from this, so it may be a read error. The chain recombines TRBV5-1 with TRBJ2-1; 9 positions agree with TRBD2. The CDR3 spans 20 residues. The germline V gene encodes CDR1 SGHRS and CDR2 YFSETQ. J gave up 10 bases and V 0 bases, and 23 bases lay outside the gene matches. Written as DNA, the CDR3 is TGCGCCAGCAGCTTGGCCTTTTTCCCCCCCCTCAGTAGCGGGGGCGACGAGCAGTTCTTC. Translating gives CASSLAFFPPLSSGGDEQFF.

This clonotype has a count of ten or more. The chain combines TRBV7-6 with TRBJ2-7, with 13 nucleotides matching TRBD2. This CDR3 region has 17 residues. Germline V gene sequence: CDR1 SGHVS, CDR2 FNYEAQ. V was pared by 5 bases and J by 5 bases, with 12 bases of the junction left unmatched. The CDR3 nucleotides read TGTGCCAGCAGCGATAGCACGATCGGACTAGCGGGAGACGAGCAGTACTTC. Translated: CASSDSTIGLAGDEQYF.

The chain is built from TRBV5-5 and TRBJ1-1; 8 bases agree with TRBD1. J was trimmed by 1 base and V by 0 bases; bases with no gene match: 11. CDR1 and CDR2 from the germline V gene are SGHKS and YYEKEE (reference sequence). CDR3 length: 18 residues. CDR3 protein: CASSLGRQGNRANTEAFF. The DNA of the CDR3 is TGTGCCAGCAGCTTGGGCCGACAGGGGAACAGGGCGAACACTGAAGCTTTCTTT.

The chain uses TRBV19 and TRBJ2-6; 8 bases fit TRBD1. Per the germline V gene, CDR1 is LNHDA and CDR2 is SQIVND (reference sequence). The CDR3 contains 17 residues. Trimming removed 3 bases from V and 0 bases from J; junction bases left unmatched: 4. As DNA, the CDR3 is TGTGCCAGTAGTATTTGGACAGGGAACTCTGGGGCCAACGTCCTGACTTTC. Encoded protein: CASSIWTGNSGANVLTF.

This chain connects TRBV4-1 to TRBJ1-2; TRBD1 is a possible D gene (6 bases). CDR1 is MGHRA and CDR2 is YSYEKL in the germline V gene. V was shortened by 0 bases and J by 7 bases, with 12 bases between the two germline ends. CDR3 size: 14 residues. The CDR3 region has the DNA TGCGCCAGCAGCCAAGATCCGGGGGGCCGTGGCTACACCTTC. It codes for CASSQDPGGRGYTF.